This T cell receptor (beta chain) was recovered during a study of shared clonotypes between healthy human individuals. Sequencing used immunoSEQ multiplex PCR; TCRdb keeps in-frame clones, though not all of them. The sample lists fewer than 1 million clones, 90% to 98% occurring once. Naive-designated CD8 cells lacked CD45RO, were positively enriched for CCR7, and omitted terminally differentiated effector memory CD45RA+ cells. Germline V lookup: CDR1 SEHNR, CDR2 FQNEAQ (reference sequence). The trim removed 3 bases at V and 5 bases at J, leaving 8 bases unmatched. The CDR3 spans 15 residues. This chain uses TRBV7-9 with TRBJ2-7; 9 bases line up with TRBD1. The sequenced sample was naive CD8+ T cells sorted from blood. The sequence came from a young man in good health. The DNA for the CDR3 is TGTGCCAGCAGCTTCGGCGGGACAGGGCTTAACGAGCAGTACTTC. It specifies CASSFGGTGLNEQYF.